These 2 T cell receptor beta chains were sequenced from one sample in a study of shared clonotypes between healthy human individuals. Only in-frame clones appear in the TCRdb table, and some are missing; sequencing was by immunoSEQ multiplex PCR. The profile shows roughly 300,000 clones, roughly 84% of them singletons. The sequenced sample was memory CD8+ T cells sorted from blood. Specified subset: CD45RO+ cells pooled with CCR7-negative TemRA cells. The receptors here all came from a man between 18 and 29 years old in good health.

This clone was observed a single time. The rearrangement joins TRBV4-1 to TRBJ2-1; the D gene is possibly TRBD2 (7 bases). The CDR3 length is 17 residues. Germline CDR1 is MGHRA and CDR2 is YSYEKL. Deletions cut 0 bases from V and 9 bases from J, with 21 bases between. The CDR3 nucleotides read TGCGCCAGCAGCCAAGACATGAAGGGGGGGCAGATGGCTGAGCAGTTCTTC. Its protein product is CASSQDMKGGQMAEQFF.

CDR3 loop: CASSEEEDFILNTDTQYF. CDR3 bases: TGTGCCAGCAGTGAAGAAGAGGATTTCATCTTAAACACAGATACGCAGTATTTT. J is TRBJ2-3 and V is TRBV6-1; D uncertain. Between the trimmed V and J ends, which lost 1 base and 2 bases, there was a span of 19 bases. CDR1 is MNHNS, CDR2 SASEGT, per germline. The CDR3 contains 18 residues.